The present T cell receptor beta chain was sequenced within a study of response to subunit inactivated influenza vaccine. TCRdb analysed the RT-PCR reads with MiXCR anew, one entry per CDR3 protein. The sample contains about 530,000 distinct CDR3 sequences, around 13% of which appear only once. Deletions cut 1 base from V and 6 bases from J, with 13 bases between. The CDR3 consists of 15 residues. This clonotype was detected a few times. This clonotype originated in a middle-aged man who received an inactivated influenza vaccine. The material sequenced was PBMCs from blood, taken 45 days after vaccination. The chain carries TRBV12-3 or TRBV12-4 and TRBJ2-1, with D tentatively TRBD2 (6 bases). CDR3 in DNA: TGTGCCAGCAGTTTAGACGGGGGTGCGGGCAATGAGCAGTTCTTC. Protein sequence: CASSLDGGAGNEQFF.